One and the same sample provided the 11 T cell receptor beta chains below, sequenced in a study of T cells in localized non-small cell lung cancer. Assay: immunoSEQ multiplex PCR; the TCRdb copy retains only in-frame clones and omits some. The table includes over 10,000 clones, around 84% detected once. Here the sequenced sample was peripheral blood, taken before any cancer treatment. The receptors come from a male donor aged 60 or over with stage III lung adenocarcinoma.

This clone was observed a handful of times. This CDR3 is CASSTGQVQPFF. The CDR3 DNA reads TGTGCCAGCAGCACAGGACAGGTTCAACCTTTCTTT. J is TRBJ1-1 and V is TRBV7-2, with 7 bases identical to TRBD1. This CDR3 spans 12 amino acids. The J segment lost 12 bases and the V segment lost 5 bases, leaving 9 bases of the junction unmatched. The germline CDR1 and CDR2 sequences are SGHTA and FQGNSA.

The J gene is TRBJ2-7, the V gene TRBV30, with D uncertain. Trimming removed 0 bases from V and 4 bases from J, with 4 bases in between. Germline-derived CDR1 and CDR2 are GTSNPN and SVGIG (reference sequence). The CDR3 has 11 residues. The CDR3 nucleotides are TGTGCCTGGAGTGTACGGTACGAGCAGTACTTC. Protein: CAWSVRYEQYF.

The V call is TRBV7-8, the J call TRBJ2-6; D is ambiguous. From germline, CDR1 is SGHVS and CDR2 FQNEAQ. This CDR3 has 13 residues. Trimming cost V 4 bases and J 0 bases, with 1 base left between them. CDR3 protein: CASSSSGANVLTF. In DNA form, the CDR3 reads TGTGCCAGCAGCTCCTCTGGGGCCAACGTCCTGACTTTC.

This clone came up a few times. The chain recombines TRBV6-5 with TRBJ2-3; no reliable D call. Trimming left V 5 bases short and J 0 bases short, with 9 bases between. CDR3 length equals 14 residues. The germline V gene encodes CDR1 MNHEY and CDR2 SVGAGI. The CDR3 DNA is TGTGCCAGCAGTCCGACGACCAGCACAGATACGCAGTATTTT. Its protein product is CASSPTTSTDTQYF.

V usage is TRBV5-1 and J usage is TRBJ2-1, with TRBD1 matching over 7 bases. J gave up 4 bases and V 3 bases, and 10 bases lay outside the gene matches. The germline gives CDR1 SGHRS, CDR2 YFSETQ. This CDR3 has 16 residues. The CDR3 spells CASSYRRDRDYNEQFF. Written as DNA, the CDR3 is TGCGCCAGCAGCTACCGCCGGGACAGAGATTACAATGAGCAGTTCTTC.

This chain connects TRBV23-1 to TRBJ1-1; the D is unclear. TRBV23-1 is placed among ORFs of uncertain function. CDR3 length: 15 amino acids. V was shortened by 4 bases and J by 5 bases, with 17 bases between the two germline ends. Written as DNA, the CDR3 is TGCGCCAGCAGTCCCCATTCTTTATGGAGGACTGAAGCTTTCTTT. Amino acid sequence: CASSPHSLWRTEAFF.

The chain uses TRBV7-8 and TRBJ1-1; D not certain. The CDR3 length is 14 residues. CDR1 is SGHVS, CDR2 FQNEAQ, per germline. Trimming removed 1 base from V and 4 bases from J, with 10 bases in between. In DNA form, the CDR3 reads TGTGCCAGCAGCTTAGGGTCCGCAGGCACTGAAGCTTTCTTT. Its translation: CASSLGSAGTEAFF. The full variable domain, in which reference TRBV7-8 and TRBJ1-1 provide the parts outside the CDR3, is GAGVSQSPRYKVAKRGQDVALRCDPISGHVSLFWYQQALGQGPEFLTYFQNEAQLDKSGLPSDRFFAERPEGSVSTLKIQRTQQEDSAVYLCASSLGSAGTEAFFGQGTRLTVV.

This clone has just one count. The rearrangement links TRBV6-1 to TRBJ2-7; 9 bases align to TRBD1. Germline V gene sequence: CDR1 MNHNS, CDR2 SASEGT. The CDR3 runs to 15 residues. The V segment lost 6 bases and the J segment 0 bases; nucleotides outside the gene matches: 6. The CDR3: CASSRTGENSYEQYF. In DNA, the CDR3 is TGTGCCAGCAGCCGGACAGGGGAAAACTCCTACGAGCAGTACTTC.

CDR3 sequence (DNA): TGCGCCAGCAGTCCCCAGGGAAGGAGTAATGAAAAACTGTTTTTT. This gives the protein CASSPQGRSNEKLFF. The V call is TRBV10-2, the J call TRBJ1-4, with D perhaps matching TRBD1 (5 bases). In germline, CDR1 is WSHSY, CDR2 SAAADI. With 5 bases removed from V and 4 bases from J, the gap between germline ends came to 14 bases. This CDR3 comprises 15 residues.

The V gene is TRBV6-1, the J gene TRBJ2-7; maybe TRBD2 (5 bases). V shed 5 bases and J shed 7 bases, with 9 bases lying between them. There are 11 residues in the CDR3. CDR1 is MNHNS, CDR2 SASEGT, per germline. The CDR3 region has the DNA TGTGCCAGCAGTTACGGGAAGGAGCAGTACTTC. Translating it yields CASSYGKEQYF.

This chain uses TRBV28 with TRBJ1-6; no clear D. Germline loops: CDR1 MDHEN, CDR2 SYDVKM. Trimming took 5 bases from V and 7 from J, leaving 9 bases between them. The CDR3 spans 13 residues. The CDR3 DNA follows: TGTGCCAGCAGTCCCCCCCGGAATTCACCCCTCCACTTT. It is translated as CASSPPRNSPLHF.